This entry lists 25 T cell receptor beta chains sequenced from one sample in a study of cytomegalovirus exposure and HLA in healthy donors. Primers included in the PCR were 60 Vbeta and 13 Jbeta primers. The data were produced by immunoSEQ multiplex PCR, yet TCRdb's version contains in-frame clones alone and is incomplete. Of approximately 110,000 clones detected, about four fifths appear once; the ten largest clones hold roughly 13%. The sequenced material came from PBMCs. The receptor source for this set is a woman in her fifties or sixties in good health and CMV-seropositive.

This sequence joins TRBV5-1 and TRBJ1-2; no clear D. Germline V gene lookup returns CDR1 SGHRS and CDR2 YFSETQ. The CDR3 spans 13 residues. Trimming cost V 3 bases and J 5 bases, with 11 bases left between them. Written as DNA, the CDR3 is TGCGCCAGCAGCTCGGGAACACCTTATGGCTACACCTTC. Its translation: CASSSGTPYGYTF.

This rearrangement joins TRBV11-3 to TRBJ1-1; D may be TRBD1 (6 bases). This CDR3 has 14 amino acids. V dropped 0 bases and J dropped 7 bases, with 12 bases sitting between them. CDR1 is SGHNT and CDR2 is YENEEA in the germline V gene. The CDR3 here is CASSLDGGAGEAFF. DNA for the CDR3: TGTGCCAGCAGCTTAGATGGGGGGGCCGGTGAAGCTTTCTTT.

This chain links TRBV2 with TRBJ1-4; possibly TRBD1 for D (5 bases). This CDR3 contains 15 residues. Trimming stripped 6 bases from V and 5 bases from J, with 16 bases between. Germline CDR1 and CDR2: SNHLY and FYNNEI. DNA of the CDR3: TGTGCCAGCAGCCTCTATCAGGGCGTAAATGAAAAACTGTTTTTT. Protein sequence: CASSLYQGVNEKLFF.

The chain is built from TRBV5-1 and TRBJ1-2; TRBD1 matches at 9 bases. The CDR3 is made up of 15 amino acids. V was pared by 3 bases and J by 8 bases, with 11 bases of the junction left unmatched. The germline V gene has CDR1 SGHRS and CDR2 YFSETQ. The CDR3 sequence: CASSWDGTGSNGYTF. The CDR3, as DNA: TGCGCCAGCAGCTGGGACGGGACAGGGAGTAACGGCTACACCTTC.

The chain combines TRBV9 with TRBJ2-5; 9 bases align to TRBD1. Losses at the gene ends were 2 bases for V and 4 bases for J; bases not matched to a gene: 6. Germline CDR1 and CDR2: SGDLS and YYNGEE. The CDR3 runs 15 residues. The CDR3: CASSVLDRGAETQYF. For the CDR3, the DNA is TGTGCCAGCAGCGTTTTGGACAGGGGAGCAGAGACCCAGTACTTC.

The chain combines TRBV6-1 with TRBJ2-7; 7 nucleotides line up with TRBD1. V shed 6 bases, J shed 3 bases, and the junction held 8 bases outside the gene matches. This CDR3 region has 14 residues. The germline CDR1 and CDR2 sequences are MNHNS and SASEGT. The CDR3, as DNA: TGTGCCAGCAGCATTCGACAGGGTAACTACGAGCAGTACTTC. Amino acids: CASSIRQGNYEQYF.

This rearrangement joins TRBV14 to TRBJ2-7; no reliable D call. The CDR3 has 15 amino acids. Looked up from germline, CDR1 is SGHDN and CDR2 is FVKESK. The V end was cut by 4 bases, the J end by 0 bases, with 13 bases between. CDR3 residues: CASSPSVVSSYEQYF. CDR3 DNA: TGTGCCAGCAGCCCCTCGGTAGTGAGCTCCTACGAGCAGTACTTC.

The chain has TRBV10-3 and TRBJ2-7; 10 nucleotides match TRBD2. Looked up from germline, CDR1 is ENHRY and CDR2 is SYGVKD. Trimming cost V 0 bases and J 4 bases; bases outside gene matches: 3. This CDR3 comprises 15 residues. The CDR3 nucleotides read TGTGCCATCAGTGAGTCTCGAGCGGGAGGGTACGAGCAGTACTTC. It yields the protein CAISESRAGGYEQYF.

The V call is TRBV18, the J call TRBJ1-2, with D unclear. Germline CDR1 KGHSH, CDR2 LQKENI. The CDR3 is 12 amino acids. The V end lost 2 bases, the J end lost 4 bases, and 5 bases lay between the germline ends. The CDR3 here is CASSPVIYGYTF. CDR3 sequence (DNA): TGTGCCAGCTCACCAGTCATCTATGGCTACACCTTC.

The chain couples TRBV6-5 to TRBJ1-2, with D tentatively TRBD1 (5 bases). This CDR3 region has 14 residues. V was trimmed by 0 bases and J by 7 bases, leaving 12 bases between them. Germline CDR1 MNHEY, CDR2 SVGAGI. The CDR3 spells CASSYSEGAGGYTF. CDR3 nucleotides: TGTGCCAGCAGTTACTCGGAAGGGGCCGGTGGCTACACCTTC.

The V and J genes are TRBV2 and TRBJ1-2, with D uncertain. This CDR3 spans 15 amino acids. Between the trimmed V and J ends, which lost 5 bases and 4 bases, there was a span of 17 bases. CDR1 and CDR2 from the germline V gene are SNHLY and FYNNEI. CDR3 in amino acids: CASSSRLRAFYGYTF. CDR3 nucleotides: TGTGCCAGCAGTAGCCGACTGAGAGCCTTCTATGGCTACACCTTC.

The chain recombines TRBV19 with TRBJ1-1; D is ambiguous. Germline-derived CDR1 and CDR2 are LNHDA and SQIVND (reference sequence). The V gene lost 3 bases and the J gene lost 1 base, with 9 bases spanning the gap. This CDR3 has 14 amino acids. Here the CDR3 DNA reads TGTGCCAGTAGTATTGACACCCAGAACACTGAAGCTTTCTTT. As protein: CASSIDTQNTEAFF.

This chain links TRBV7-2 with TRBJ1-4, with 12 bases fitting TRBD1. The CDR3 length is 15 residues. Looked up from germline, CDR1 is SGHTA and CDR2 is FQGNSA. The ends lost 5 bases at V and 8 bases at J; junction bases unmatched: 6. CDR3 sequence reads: CASSTGGTGGEKLFF. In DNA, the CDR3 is TGTGCCAGCAGCACAGGGGGGACAGGGGGCGAAAAACTGTTTTTT.

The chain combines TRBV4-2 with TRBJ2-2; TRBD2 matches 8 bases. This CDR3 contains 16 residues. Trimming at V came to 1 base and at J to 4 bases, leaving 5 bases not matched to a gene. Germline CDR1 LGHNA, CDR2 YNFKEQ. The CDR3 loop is CASSQAAGEPTGELFF. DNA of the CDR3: TGTGCCAGCAGCCAAGCAGCGGGGGAGCCCACCGGGGAGCTGTTTTTT.

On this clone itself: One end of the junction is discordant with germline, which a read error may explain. CDR3 coding DNA: TGTGCTAGCAGCTTAAGACAGGGGGTTAACTACGAGCAGTACTTC. Protein product: CASSLRQGVNYEQYF. The chain carries TRBV7-7 and TRBJ2-7, with 9 bases matching TRBD1. The CDR3 extends over 15 amino acids. Germline assignment: CDR1 SSHAT and CDR2 FNYEAQ (reference sequence).

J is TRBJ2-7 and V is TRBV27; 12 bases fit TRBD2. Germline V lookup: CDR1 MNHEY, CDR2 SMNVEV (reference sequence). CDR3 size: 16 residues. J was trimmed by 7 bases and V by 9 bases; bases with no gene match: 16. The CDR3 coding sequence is TGTGCCAGTAGAGGGGTAGGACTAGCGGGACTACGGGAGCAGTACTTC. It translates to CASRGVGLAGLREQYF.

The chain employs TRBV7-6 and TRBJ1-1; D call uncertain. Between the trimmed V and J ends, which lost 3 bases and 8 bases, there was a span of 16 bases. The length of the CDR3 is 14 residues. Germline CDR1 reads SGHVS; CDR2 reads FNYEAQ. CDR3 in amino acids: CASSLLGGSNEAFF. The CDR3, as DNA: TGTGCCAGCAGCTTGTTGGGAGGCTCAAACGAAGCTTTCTTT.

The CDR3 spells CASSQPGDRHEQYF. CDR3 bases: TGCGCCAGCAGCCAGCCTGGGGACAGACACGAGCAGTACTTC. The chain has TRBV4-3 and TRBJ2-5; TRBD1 matches at 7 bases. With the DNA end fitting TRBJ2-7 better, the J assignment may be wrong. CDR1 is LGHNA and CDR2 is YSLEER in the germline V gene. The CDR3 is 14 amino acids.

The CDR3 loop is CASSPYNQETQYF. CDR3 coding DNA: TGTGCCAGCAGCCCATACAACCAAGAGACCCAGTACTTC. V and J are TRBV7-6 and TRBJ2-5; D remains unclear. This CDR3 region has 13 residues. From germline, CDR1 is SGHVS and CDR2 FNYEAQ. V was cut by 5 bases and J by 0 bases, with 7 bases left in between.

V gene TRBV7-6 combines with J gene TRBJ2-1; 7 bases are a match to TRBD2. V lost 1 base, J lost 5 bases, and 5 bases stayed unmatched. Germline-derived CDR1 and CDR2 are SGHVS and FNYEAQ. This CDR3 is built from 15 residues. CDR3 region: CASSLVERGDNEQFF. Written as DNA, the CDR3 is TGTGCCAGCAGCTTAGTCGAGCGGGGTGACAATGAGCAGTTCTTC.

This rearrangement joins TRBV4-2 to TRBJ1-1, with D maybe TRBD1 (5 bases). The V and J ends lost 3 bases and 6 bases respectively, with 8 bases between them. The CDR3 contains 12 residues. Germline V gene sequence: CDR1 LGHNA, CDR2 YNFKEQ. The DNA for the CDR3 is TGTGCCAGCAGCCACGACAGTGCTGAAGCTTTCTTT. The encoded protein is CASSHDSAEAFF.

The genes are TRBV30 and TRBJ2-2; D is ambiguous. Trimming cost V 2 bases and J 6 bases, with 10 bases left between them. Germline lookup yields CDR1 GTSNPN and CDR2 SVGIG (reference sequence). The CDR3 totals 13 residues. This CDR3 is CAWSILRAGELFF. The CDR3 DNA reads TGTGCCTGGAGTATACTCCGCGCCGGGGAGCTGTTTTTT.

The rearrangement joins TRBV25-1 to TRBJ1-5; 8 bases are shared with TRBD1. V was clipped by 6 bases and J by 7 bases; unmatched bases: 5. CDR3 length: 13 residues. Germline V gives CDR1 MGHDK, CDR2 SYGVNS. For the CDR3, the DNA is TGTGCCAGCAGGGGACAGGAGGGCCAGCCCCAGCATTTT. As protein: CASRGQEGQPQHF.

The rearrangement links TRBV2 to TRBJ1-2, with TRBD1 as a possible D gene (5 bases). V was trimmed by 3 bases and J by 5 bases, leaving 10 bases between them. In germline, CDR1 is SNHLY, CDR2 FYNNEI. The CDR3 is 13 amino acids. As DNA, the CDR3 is TGTGCCAGCAGTGATTTGGGGCTATATGGCTACACCTTC. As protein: CASSDLGLYGYTF.

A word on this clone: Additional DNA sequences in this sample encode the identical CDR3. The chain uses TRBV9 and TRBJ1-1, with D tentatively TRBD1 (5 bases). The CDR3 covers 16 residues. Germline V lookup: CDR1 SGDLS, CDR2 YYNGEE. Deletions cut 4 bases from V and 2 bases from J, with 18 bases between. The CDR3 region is CASSIGQGGTNTEAFF. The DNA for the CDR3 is TGTGCCAGCAGCATTGGGCAGGGAGGTACAAACACTGAAGCTTTCTTT.